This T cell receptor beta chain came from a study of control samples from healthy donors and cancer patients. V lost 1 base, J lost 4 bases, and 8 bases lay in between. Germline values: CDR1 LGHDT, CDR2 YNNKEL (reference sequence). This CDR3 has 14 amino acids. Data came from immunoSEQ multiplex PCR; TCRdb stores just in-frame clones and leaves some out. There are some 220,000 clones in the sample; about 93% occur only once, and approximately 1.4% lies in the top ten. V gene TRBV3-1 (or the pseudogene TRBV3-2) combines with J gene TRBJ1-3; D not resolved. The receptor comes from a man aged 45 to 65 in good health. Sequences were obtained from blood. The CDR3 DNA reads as TGTGCCAGCAGCCAAGTTAGCAGGGGAAACACCATATATTTT. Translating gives CASSQVSRGNTIYF.